Given below is one TCR beta chain in context. The authors' processing: Nucleated cell number was recorded as an estimate derived from reference gene primer amplification. This table comes from immunoSEQ multiplex PCR, and its TCRdb copy is limited to in-frame clones, with some not included. The DNA was the basis for D and trimming; V, J and clone size are from that table. The sample includes hundreds of thousands of clones, about 90% seen only once; the top ten take roughly 12%. Trimming cost V 6 bases and J 5 bases, with 14 bases left between them. The CDR3 has 14 residues. Germline CDR1 reads MNHEY; CDR2 reads SMNVEV (reference sequence). The data originate from a study of blood T cell repertoires in COVID-19. Turning to the study itself: PBMCs, B-cell-depleted T cells, or T cells were the source of the cDNA or gDNA that made up the material.

Source material: peripheral blood. The J gene is TRBJ1-5, the V gene TRBV27; possibly TRBD1 for D (6 bases). This receptor was taken from a young woman who had recovered from COVID-19. The CDR3 is CASRPTGSDQPQHF. The CDR3 nucleotides read TGTGCCAGCAGACCTACAGGGAGCGATCAGCCCCAGCATTTT.